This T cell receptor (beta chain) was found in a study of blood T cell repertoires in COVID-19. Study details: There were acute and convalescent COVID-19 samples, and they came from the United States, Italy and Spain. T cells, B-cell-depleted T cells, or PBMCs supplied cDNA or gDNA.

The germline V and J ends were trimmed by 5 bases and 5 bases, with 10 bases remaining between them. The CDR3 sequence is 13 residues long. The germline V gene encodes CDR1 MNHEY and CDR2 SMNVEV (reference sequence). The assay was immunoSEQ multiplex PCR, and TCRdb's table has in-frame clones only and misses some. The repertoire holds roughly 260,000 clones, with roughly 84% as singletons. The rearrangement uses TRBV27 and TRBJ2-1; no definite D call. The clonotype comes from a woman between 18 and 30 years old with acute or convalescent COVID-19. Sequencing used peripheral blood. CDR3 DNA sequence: TGTGCCAGCAGTACAGCAGATAACAATGAGCAGTTCTTC. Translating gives CASSTADNNEQFF.